In this sample, the clone carrying this T cell receptor beta chain turned up a few times. Its antigen is as yet unknown. This sample was included in a study of CD8+ T cells in alopecia areata. The sample's treatment: oral pan-JAK inhibitor, 5-10 mg twice daily. Findings and limits, study-wide: Whether baseline CD8+ expansion is linked to response remains uncertain, given a single nonresponder.

RNA extraction was followed by reverse transcription into cDNA, which acted as the sequencing template. The table came from immunoSEQ multiplex PCR; TCRdb's copy has only in-frame clones and leaves some out. Seen here are 200,000 to 250,000 clones, 50% to 75% observed once, and the top ten hold roughly 4.2%. Germline values: CDR1 MNHEY, CDR2 SVGAGI. The CDR3 is 15 residues long. Trimming took off 7 bases at V and 1 base at J, with 13 bases between the two ends. Specimen: CD4+ T cells sorted from blood, collected at week 4, from a patient treated with tofacitinib. This chain uses TRBV6-5 with TRBJ2-2; D possibly corresponds to TRBD1 (5 bases). This clonotype was obtained from a human donor with alopecia areata. The CDR3, as DNA: TGTGCCAGCATCGACAGACACCTGAACACCGGGGAGCTGTTTTTT. This translates into CASIDRHLNTGELFF.